This TCR beta chain was sequenced for a study of early T cells in non-severe SARS-CoV-2 infection. This clonotype was seen only a few times. Its antigen is not known. Researchers attached unique molecular identifiers to individual cDNA molecules. TCRdb called the 5' RACE reads again in MiXCR, with one record for every CDR3 protein. The repertoire consists of about 59,000 distinct CDR3 sequences, with roughly 13% occurring once and the leading ten covering 7.5% to 10%. Whole-study results and caveats: VDJdb-based annotation leaned toward anti-spike CD8 responses and missed private and CD4 specificities.

V lost 2 bases and J lost 4, with 8 bases in between. The CDR3 totals 12 residues. In germline, CDR1 is DFQATT, CDR2 SNEGSKA (reference sequence). This chain joins TRBV20-1 and TRBJ1-1; tentative D call: TRBD1 (5 bases). Material: whole blood, obtained at baseline. This TCR was sampled from an adult who was a healthcare worker with PCR-confirmed SARS-CoV-2 infection or an uninfected control (not recorded which). The CDR3 sequence: CSARPGFTEAFF. As DNA, the CDR3 is TGCAGTGCTAGACCAGGGTTCACTGAAGCTTTCTTT.